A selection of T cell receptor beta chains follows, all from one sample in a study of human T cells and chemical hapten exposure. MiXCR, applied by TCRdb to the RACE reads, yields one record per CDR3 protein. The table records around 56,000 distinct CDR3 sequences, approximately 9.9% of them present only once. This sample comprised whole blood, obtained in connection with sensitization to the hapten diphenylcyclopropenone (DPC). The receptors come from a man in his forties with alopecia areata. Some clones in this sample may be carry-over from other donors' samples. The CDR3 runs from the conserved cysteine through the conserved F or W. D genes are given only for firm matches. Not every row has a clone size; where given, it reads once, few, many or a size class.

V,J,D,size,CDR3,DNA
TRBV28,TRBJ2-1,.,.,CASSLALYEQFF,TGTGCCAGCAGTTTAGCCCTTTATGAGCAGTTCTTC
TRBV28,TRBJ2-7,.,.,CASTGSYEQYF,TGTGCCAGCACCGGGTCCTACGAGCAGTACTTC
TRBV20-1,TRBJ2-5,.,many,CSAGGLRRAQYF,TGCAGTGCAGGCGGACTCCGCCGGGCCCAGTACTTC
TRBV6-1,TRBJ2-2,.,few,CASTPAGSGTGELFF,TGTGCCAGCACCCCTGCAGGGTCGGGCACCGGGGAGCTGTTTTTT
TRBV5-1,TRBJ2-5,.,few,CASSLRGLGETQYF,TGCGCCAGCAGCCTCCGGGGGCTAGGAGAGACCCAGTACTTC
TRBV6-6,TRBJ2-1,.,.,CATLRPGNEQFF,TGTGCCACTCTCCGCCCTGGGAATGAGCAGTTCTTC
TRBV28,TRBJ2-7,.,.,CASSLSIYEQYF,TGTGCCAGCAGTTTATCGATCTACGAGCAGTACTTC
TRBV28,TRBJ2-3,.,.,CASSSLSGDTQYF,TGTGCCAGCAGTTCCCTCTCGGGAGATACGCAGTATTTT
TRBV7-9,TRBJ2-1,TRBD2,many,CASSLATSGVNEQFF,TGTGCCAGCAGCTTGGCAACTAGCGGGGTGAATGAGCAGTTCTTC
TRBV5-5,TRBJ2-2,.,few,CASSLASTRTGELFF,TGTGCCAGCAGCTTGGCCTCTACGCGGACCGGGGAGCTGTTTTTT
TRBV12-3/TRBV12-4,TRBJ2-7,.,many,CASSLGLGGSRYEQYF,TGTGCCAGCAGTTTGGGGTTAGGAGGGTCCCGCTACGAGCAGTACTTC
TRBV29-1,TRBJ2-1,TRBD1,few,CSVPSTQGAWNEQFF,TGCAGCGTCCCCTCGACACAGGGGGCCTGGAATGAGCAGTTCTTC
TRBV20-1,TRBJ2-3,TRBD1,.,CSAVGTVSTDTQYF,TGCAGTGCTGTTGGGACAGTTAGCACAGATACGCAGTATTTT
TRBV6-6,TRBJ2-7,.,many,CASSYPLQGHYEQYF,TGTGCCAGCAGTTACCCCCTACAGGGTCACTACGAGCAGTACTTC
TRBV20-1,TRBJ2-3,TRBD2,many,CSARPFPGLAAIQSTDTQYF,TGCAGTGCTAGACCTTTTCCGGGACTAGCGGCCATCCAAAGCACAGATACGCAGTATTTT
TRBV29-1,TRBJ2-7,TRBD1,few,CSVRQGQNSYEQYF,TGCAGCGTTCGACAGGGGCAAAACTCCTACGAGCAGTACTTC
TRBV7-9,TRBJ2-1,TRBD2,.,CASSSGLAGGSYNEQFF,TGTGCCAGCAGCTCCGGACTAGCGGGAGGTAGCTACAATGAGCAGTTCTTC
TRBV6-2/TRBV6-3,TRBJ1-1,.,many,CASSYLGYTEAFF,TGTGCCAGCAGTTACCTGGGGTACACTGAAGCTTTCTTT
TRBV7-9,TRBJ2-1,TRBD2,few,CASSFLAGTYNEQFF,TGTGCCAGCAGCTTTCTAGCGGGGACCTACAATGAGCAGTTCTTC
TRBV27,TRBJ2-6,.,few,CASSFNGANVLTF,TGTGCCAGCAGTTTCAATGGGGCCAACGTCCTGACTTTC
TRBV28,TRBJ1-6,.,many,CASSQSLGGSPLHF,TGTGCCAGCAGCCAAAGCCTAGGTGGATCACCCCTCCACTTT
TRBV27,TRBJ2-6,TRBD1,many,CASSFQRTGGAGANVLTF,TGTGCCAGCAGTTTTCAGCGGACAGGGGGCGCTGGGGCCAACGTCCTGACTTTC
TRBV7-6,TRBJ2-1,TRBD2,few,CASSPAGVGPREQFF,TGTGCCAGCAGTCCAGCGGGAGTCGGCCCTAGGGAGCAGTTCTTC
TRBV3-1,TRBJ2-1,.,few,CASSQASINEQFF,TGTGCCAGCAGCCAAGCGAGTATTAATGAGCAGTTCTTC
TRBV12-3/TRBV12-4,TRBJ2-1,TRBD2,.,CASRGTSGNHEQFF,TGTGCCAGCAGAGGGACTAGCGGGAACCATGAGCAGTTCTTC
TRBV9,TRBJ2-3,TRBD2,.,CASSGTSGIRDTQYF,TGTGCCAGCAGCGGTACTAGCGGGATTAGAGATACGCAGTATTTT
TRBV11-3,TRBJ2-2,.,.,CASSPIRGTNTGELFF,TGTGCCAGCAGCCCGATCAGGGGAACGAACACCGGGGAGCTGTTTTTT
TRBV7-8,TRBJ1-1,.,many,CASSLALGVNTEAFF,TGTGCCAGCAGCTTAGCGTTGGGGGTGAACACTGAAGCTTTCTTT
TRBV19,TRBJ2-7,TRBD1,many,CASSLGQGSYEQYF,TGTGCCAGTAGCCTTGGACAGGGTTCCTACGAGCAGTACTTC
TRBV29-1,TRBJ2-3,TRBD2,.,CSVGGWREGLVRDTQYF,TGCAGCGTTGGGGGCTGGCGGGAGGGCCTCGTTAGGGATACGCAGTATTTT
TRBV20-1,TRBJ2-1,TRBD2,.,CSARQTSVSYNEQFF,TGCAGTGCTAGACAGACTAGCGTCTCCTACAATGAGCAGTTCTTC
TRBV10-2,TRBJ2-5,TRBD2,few,CASSERGSGQETQYF,TGCGCCAGCAGTGAGCGCGGGAGCGGCCAAGAGACCCAGTACTTC
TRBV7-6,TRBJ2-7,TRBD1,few,CASSSRTGMEQYF,TGTGCCAGCAGCTCCAGGACAGGGATGGAGCAGTACTTC
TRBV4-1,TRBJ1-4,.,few,CASSQDGEKLFF,TGCGCCAGCAGCCAAGATGGTGAAAAACTGTTTTTT
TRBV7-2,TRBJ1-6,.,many,CASSPAVTGARNSPLHF,TGTGCCAGCAGCCCAGCCGTGACGGGGGCCAGGAATTCACCCCTCCACTTT
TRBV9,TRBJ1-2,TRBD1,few,CASSVGQGSYTF,TGTGCCAGCAGCGTAGGACAGGGGAGCTACACCTTC
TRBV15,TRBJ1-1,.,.,CATSTTLGSEAFF,TGTGCCACCAGCACCACCCTAGGCTCTGAAGCTTTCTTT
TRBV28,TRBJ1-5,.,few,CASSPQGFNQPQHF,TGTGCCAGCAGCCCACAGGGATTCAATCAGCCCCAGCATTTT
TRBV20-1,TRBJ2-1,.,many,CSARVRESYNEQFF,TGCAGTGCTAGAGTCCGGGAGTCCTACAATGAGCAGTTCTTC
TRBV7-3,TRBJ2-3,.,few,CASSAASTDTQYF,TGTGCCAGCAGCGCAGCTAGCACAGATACGCAGTATTTT
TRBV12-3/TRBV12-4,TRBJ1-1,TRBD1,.,CASRGTGRGNTEAFF,TGTGCCAGCAGAGGGACAGGGAGGGGGAACACTGAAGCTTTCTTT
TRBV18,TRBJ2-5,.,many,CASSQDRSGIEETQYF,TGTGCCAGCTCACAAGACAGGTCCGGGATTGAAGAGACCCAGTACTTC
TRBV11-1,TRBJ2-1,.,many,CASSLSLAIYNEQFF,TGTGCCAGCAGCTTAAGTCTAGCCATCTACAATGAGCAGTTCTTC
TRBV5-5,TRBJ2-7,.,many,CASSHSDGVREQYF,TGTGCCAGCAGCCATAGTGACGGGGTCCGCGAGCAGTACTTC
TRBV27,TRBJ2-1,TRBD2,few,CASSFGTSGSNEQFF,TGTGCCAGCAGTTTCGGGACTAGCGGGAGTAATGAGCAGTTCTTC
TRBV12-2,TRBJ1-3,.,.,CASRLARGPGYGNTIYF,TGTGCAAGTCGCTTAGCGCGGGGCCCCGGGTATGGAAACACCATATATTTT
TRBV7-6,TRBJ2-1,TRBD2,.,CASTQNSGRGSYNEQFF,TGTGCCAGCACCCAAAATAGCGGGAGAGGCTCCTACAATGAGCAGTTCTTC
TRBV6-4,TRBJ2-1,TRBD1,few,CASSDRSGGYNEQFF,TGTGCCAGCAGTGACCGATCAGGGGGCTACAATGAGCAGTTCTTC
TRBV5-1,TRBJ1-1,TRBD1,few,CASSLAGQRGTEAFF,TGCGCCAGCAGCTTGGCGGGACAGAGAGGGACTGAAGCTTTCTTT
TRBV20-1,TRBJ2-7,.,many,CSARVLGSSYEQYF,TGCAGTGCTAGAGTTCTAGGGAGCTCCTACGAGCAGTACTTC
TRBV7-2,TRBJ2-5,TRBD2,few,CASSLLAGSQETQYF,TGTGCCAGCAGCTTACTAGCGGGGTCCCAAGAGACCCAGTACTTC
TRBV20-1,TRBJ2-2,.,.,CSALGLQGELFF,TGCAGTGCTCTTGGTCTGCAGGGGGAGCTGTTTTTT
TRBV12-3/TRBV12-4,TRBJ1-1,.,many,CASSKNTEAFF,TGTGCCAGCAGTAAGAACACTGAAGCTTTCTTT
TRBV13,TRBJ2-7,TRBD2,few,CASSSGLAGAISYEQYF,TGTGCCAGCAGCTCCGGACTAGCGGGAGCCATCTCCTACGAGCAGTACTTC
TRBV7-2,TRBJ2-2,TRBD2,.,CASSFSTSGSRTGELFF,TGTGCCAGCAGCTTTTCCACTAGCGGGAGTAGAACCGGGGAGCTGTTTTTT
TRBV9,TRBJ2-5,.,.,CASSVGVGETQYF,TGTGCCAGCAGCGTAGGGGTAGGGGAGACCCAGTACTTC
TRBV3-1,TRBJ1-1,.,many,CASSQDQRGSEAFF,TGTGCCAGCAGCCAAGACCAAAGGGGGTCTGAAGCTTTCTTT
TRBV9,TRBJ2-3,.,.,CASSSYYTDTQYF,TGTGCCAGCAGCTCCTACTACACAGATACGCAGTATTTT